The source of this T cell receptor beta chain is a study of T-cell memory formation after mild COVID-19 listed by TCRdb under 2021. Regarding the complete study: Most TCR sequence clusters were specific to one of the two donors. The cohort was made up of two young adult volunteers, one female and one male, who were previously healthy. In a couple of donors, T-cell clones that expanded and contracted after mild COVID-19 were followed by sequencing TCRalpha and TCRbeta repertoires longitudinally.

Ficoll-Paque density gradient centrifugation was used to isolate PBMCs. What the work shows at the level of the full study, not this receptor alone: Only a couple of mild cases were covered by the study, and larger cohorts that include severe cases with pre-infection samples were considered necessary. The detection of some responding clones in pre-infection memory suggests that pre-existing cross-reactive memory T cells joined the SARS-CoV-2 response. Clones that contracted from day 15 to 85 showed balanced CD4/CD8 phenotypes, whereas a second wave of clones that expanded from day 15 to 37 leaned towards CD4+. Contracting CD4+ clones were located mainly in the CM and EM memory subsets, whereas CD8+ clones were found to be enriched in EMRA. Whether the second-wave clones peaking on day 37 were SARS-CoV-2 specific was not confirmed.

V was cut back by 2 bases and J by 0 bases, leaving a gap of 10 bases between them. As encoded in the germline V gene (reference sequence), CDR1 is SEHNR while CDR2 is FQNEAQ. The CDR3 sequence holds 15 residues, the cysteine and phenylalanine included. The DNA shown is the 45-base CDR3, in frame from base 1. The run used an Illumina NovaSeq 6000. TCRalpha and TCRbeta cDNA libraries were built by 5'RACE with constant-segment primers, adding sample barcodes and unique molecular identifiers. Trizol reagent was used to extract RNA from every sample. The libraries were amplified in two PCR steps, and the second step added a second sample barcode and Illumina TruSeq adapters. The libraries were sequenced on an Illumina NovaSeq using 2 x 150 bp paired-end reads. Per the original workflow: With migec v1.2.7, reads were demultiplexed and then collapsed into UMI-guided consensus sequences. Using mixcr v2.1.11, UMI consensuses were aligned to TRA and TRB V and J templates and then assembled into clonotypes. Expanded or contracted clonotypes were those called significant by both edgeR and NoisET, with noise models trained on biological replicates. For edgeR calls, a false discovery rate-adjusted p below 0.01 and a log2 fold-change threshold of 1 were applied. As an exploratory analysis of dynamics, PCA with hierarchical clustering was applied to max-normalized trajectories of the 1000 most abundant clonotypes. Separately sequenced CD4+ and CD8+ repertoires were used to assign a CD4 or CD8 phenotype to each responding clone. TCRdb reanalyzed the raw reads on its own, using fastp at Q25 for trimming and MiXCR for clone calling, and kept in-frame beta chains. Every CDR3 protein is listed once, alongside the most common genes and DNA of its rows. The V and J calls reflect TCRdb's pipeline rather than the authors' work. A total of about 290,000 distinct CDR3 sequences appear in this sample, roughly 18% of them only once. Under 30% of the sample goes to the ten largest clones.

This clonotype was seen a few times. It has no known antigen specificity. No clone much larger than this one lies a single base away; base qualities are absent. This clonotype was sampled from a man between 18 and 29 years old who had mild COVID-19 (a few samples of this study predate the infection). The sample titles of this study are shuffled in the database, so cell type and time point are left out; the donor was told from shared clones. The sample consisted of PBMCs or a T cell subset sorted from them (not recorded which). Rearrangement joined TRBV7-9 to TRBJ1-1, with TRBD1 tentatively as D gene (6 bases match). This receptor has the CDR3 CASSLWQGMNTEAFF. The sequence in DNA is TGTGCCAGCAGCTTATGGCAGGGGATGAACACTGAAGCTTTCTTT.